This TCR beta chain originates from a study of T cells in Graves' hyperthyroidism and ophthalmopathy. The CDR3 runs to 14 residues. Losses at the gene ends were 1 base for V and 8 bases for J; bases not matched to a gene: 5. CDR1 is LNHDA, CDR2 SQIVND, per germline (reference sequence). This clonotype was detected a few times. The CDR3 regions of TCR beta were amplified from RNA transcripts. Primed by the HTBI set, a first-round RT-PCR was run on the TCR CDR3. TCRdb reprocessed the multiplex PCR reads with MiXCR, giving one entry per CDR3 protein. This sample has fewer than 200,000 distinct CDR3 sequences, with approximately 9% found just once.

This receptor was taken from a young woman with Graves' hyperthyroidism that later progressed to Graves' ophthalmopathy. Material: blood. V gene TRBV19 combines with J gene TRBJ2-1; 7 positions match TRBD2. This chain's CDR3 is CASSIGAGAYEQFF. The CDR3 DNA sequence: TGTGCCAGTAGTATAGGGGCGGGAGCCTATGAGCAGTTCTTC.